The 21 T cell receptor beta chains below come from one sample, sequenced in a study of cytotoxic CD8 clonotypes in ibrutinib-treated CLL. Assay used: immunoSEQ multiplex PCR; TCRdb lists only in-frame clones, some missing. The sample consists of approximately 74,000 clones, 75% to 85% of them appearing once. Sequencing was performed on PBMCs, taken at disease progression, from a patient treated with ibrutinib. The receptors originated from a human donor with chronic lymphocytic leukemia.

The CDR3 reads CASSSRQAHNYGYTF. The CDR3 DNA follows: TGTGCCAGCAGTTCGCGGCAAGCCCATAACTATGGCTACACCTTC. V gene TRBV28 combines with J gene TRBJ1-2; D not resolved. CDR3 length: 15 amino acids. Trimming shortened V by 4 bases and J by 1 base, and 13 bases separated the two germline ends. Germline V gene sequence: CDR1 MDHEN, CDR2 SYDVKM.

This chain links TRBV13 with TRBJ1-4, with 9 bases identical to TRBD1. Germline CDR1 is PRHDT and CDR2 is FYEKMQ (reference sequence). The CDR3 runs to 17 residues. Losses at the gene ends were 2 bases for V and 8 bases for J; bases not matched to a gene: 12. CDR3 amino acids: CASSLLTDRGRREKLFF. The CDR3 nucleotides are TGTGCCAGCAGCTTACTTACAGACAGGGGGAGAAGGGAAAAACTGTTTTTT.

This chain uses TRBV4-1 with TRBJ2-5; D tentatively reads TRBD1 or TRBD2 (6 bases each). Germline CDR1 and CDR2: MGHRA and YSYEKL. Between the trimmed V and J ends, which lost 5 bases and 5 bases, there was a span of 15 bases. This CDR3 is built from 14 residues. The CDR3 nucleotides read TGCGCCAGCAGCGCGATGGGGGGCCAGGAGACCCAGTACTTC. It translates to CASSAMGGQETQYF.

The chain joins TRBV7-9 to TRBJ2-2; D perhaps matches TRBD1 (6 bases). Germline CDR1 and CDR2: SEHNR and FQNEAQ (reference sequence). V dropped 6 bases and J dropped 4 bases, with 9 bases sitting between them. The CDR3 consists of 13 residues. The CDR3 DNA reads as TGTGCCAGCAGTTCCAGGGGCACCGGGGAGCTGTTTTTT. It codes for CASSSRGTGELFF.

This clone is labeled as medium-sized. The V and J genes are TRBV6-5 and TRBJ2-2, with D unresolved. Trimming pared 6 bases from V and 6 bases from J, leaving 5 bases between. Looked up from germline, CDR1 is MNHEY and CDR2 is SVGAGI. CDR3 length: 11 residues. The CDR3 bases are TGTGCCAGCAGCGATGCCGGGGAGCTGTTTTTT. Translated: CASSDAGELFF.

The chain couples TRBV7-9 to TRBJ2-5; D is unclear. Germline CDR1 reads SEHNR; CDR2 reads FQNEAQ (reference sequence). CDR3 length: 13 amino acids. Trimming left V 2 bases short and J 5 bases short, with 9 bases between. The CDR3 sequence: CASSLSFLETQYF. CDR3 DNA: TGTGCCAGCAGCTTAAGTTTCCTGGAGACCCAGTACTTC.

The CDR3 region has the DNA TGCGCCAGCAGCCTGGGTGGAACTAGCGGGAGTAAAGAGACCCAGTACTTC. Protein product: CASSLGGTSGSKETQYF. V and J are TRBV5-1 and TRBJ2-5; 11 bases fit TRBD2. The length of the CDR3 is 17 residues. V shed 4 bases and J 3 bases; nucleotides not matched to a gene: 11. CDR1 and CDR2 from the germline V gene are SGHRS and YFSETQ. The complete variable domain, with remaining parts taken from reference TRBV5-1 and TRBJ2-5, reads KAGVTQTPRYLIKTRGQQVTLSCSPISGHRSVSWYQQTPGQGLQFLFEYFSETQRNKGNFPGRFSGRQFSNSRSEMNVSTLELGDSALYLCASSLGGTSGSKETQYFGPGTRLLVL.

The chain is built from TRBV19 and TRBJ1-2; no firm D call. Trimming left V 1 base short and J 6 bases short, with 12 bases between. CDR3 length equals 14 residues. The germline gives CDR1 LNHDA, CDR2 SQIVND (reference sequence). The CDR3 nucleotides are TGTGCCAGTAGTATAGGGGCCGGAACGGATGGCTACACCTTC. It encodes CASSIGAGTDGYTF.

DNA of the CDR3: TGTGCCACCAGCAGAGATCTTTACGGGACCTACGAGCAGTACTTC. Translating it yields CATSRDLYGTYEQYF. This chain joins TRBV15 and TRBJ2-7; D might be TRBD2 (5 bases). Germline V gives CDR1 LNHNV, CDR2 YYDKDF (reference sequence). V was shortened by 0 bases and J by 2 bases, with 11 bases between the two germline ends. The CDR3 runs to 15 residues.

This rearrangement joins TRBV5-1 to TRBJ1-1; D ambiguous. The V gene's germline CDR1 is SGHRS and CDR2 YFSETQ. V lost 4 bases and J 5 bases, leaving 18 bases between the germline ends. This CDR3 has 15 residues. The CDR3 spells CASSRLESGRTEAFF. As DNA, the CDR3 is TGCGCCAGCAGCCGCTTGGAGTCGGGCCGGACTGAAGCTTTCTTT.

This clone appeared a few times. The rearrangement uses TRBV19 and TRBJ2-2; D not resolved. Germline CDR1 reads LNHDA; CDR2 reads SQIVND (reference sequence). With 4 bases removed from V and 7 bases from J, the gap between germline ends came to 7 bases. The CDR3 sequence is 12 residues long. DNA of the CDR3: TGTGCCAGTAGTAGTCAGTACGGGGAGCTGTTTTTT. It specifies CASSSQYGELFF.

In its sample, this clone was seen once. This chain joins TRBV18 and TRBJ2-7, with D uncertain. Trimming stripped 5 bases from V and 1 base from J, with 9 bases between. The length of the CDR3 is 13 residues. Germline CDR1 reads KGHSH; CDR2 reads LQKENI. The CDR3 reads CASSTSESYEQYF. For the CDR3, the DNA is TGTGCCAGCTCAACGAGCGAGTCCTACGAGCAGTACTTC.

The J gene is TRBJ1-4, the V gene TRBV7-9; TRBD1 matches 11 bases. The V gene's germline CDR1 is SEHNR and CDR2 FQNEAQ (reference sequence). The V segment lost 0 bases and the J segment 5 bases; nucleotides outside the gene matches: 11. This CDR3 has 19 amino acids. The CDR3 nucleotides read TGTGCCAGCAGCTTAGCCCCGGGACAGGGGGTTGGAGGGAATGAAAAACTGTTTTTT. Its protein product is CASSLAPGQGVGGNEKLFF.

This clone was counted once. J is TRBJ2-7 and V is TRBV30, with D hard to call. Deletions cut 0 bases from V and 2 bases from J, with 8 bases between. In germline, CDR1 is GTSNPN, CDR2 SVGIG (reference sequence). The CDR3 is made up of 13 amino acids. CDR3: CAWSVAGPYEQYF. The DNA of the CDR3 is TGTGCCTGGAGTGTAGCCGGCCCCTACGAGCAGTACTTC.

This rearrangement joins TRBV5-5 to TRBJ2-1; D unclear. Germline CDR1 and CDR2: SGHKS and YYEKEE (reference sequence). Between the trimmed V and J ends, which lost 3 bases and 5 bases, there was a span of 15 bases. The CDR3 is made up of 15 amino acids. The CDR3 reads CASSWEWGTHNEQFF. CDR3 sequence (DNA): TGTGCCAGCAGCTGGGAATGGGGTACTCACAATGAGCAGTTCTTC. Drawing the rest from reference TRBV5-5 and TRBJ2-1, the complete variable domain is DAGVTQSPTHLIKTRGQQVTLRCSPISGHKSVSWYQQVLGQGPQFIFQYYEKEERGRGNFPDRFSARQFPNYSSELNVNALLLGDSALYLCASSWEWGTHNEQFFGPGTRLTVL.

The V and J genes are TRBV6-5 and TRBJ2-7; 7 positions match TRBD1. CDR3 length equals 13 residues. J was trimmed by 2 bases and V by 6 bases; bases with no gene match: 4. Germline V lookup: CDR1 MNHEY, CDR2 SVGAGI. The CDR3 sequence is CASRRQGAYEQYF. CDR3 DNA: TGTGCCAGCAGGAGGCAGGGGGCCTACGAGCAGTACTTC.

The CDR3 spells CASSYTRVDTIYF. The CDR3 DNA reads TGTGCCAGCAGTTACACGAGAGTTGACACCATATATTTT. This chain joins TRBV6-6 and TRBJ1-3; D is uncertain. Germline V gene sequence: CDR1 MNHNY, CDR2 SVGAGI (reference sequence). There are 13 residues in the CDR3. Between the trimmed V and J ends, which lost 2 bases and 8 bases, there was a span of 10 bases.

This chain connects TRBV5-4 to TRBJ1-2; maybe TRBD1 (5 bases). CDR1 and CDR2 (germline): SGHNT, YYREEE (reference sequence). The CDR3 extends over 14 amino acids. Trimming removed 4 bases at V and 7 bases at J, with 17 bases between. CDR3 sequence: CASSEYKQVFGYTF. The CDR3 DNA is TGTGCCAGCAGCGAATATAAACAGGTGTTTGGCTACACCTTC.

The chain is built from TRBV11-2 and TRBJ2-7; no clear D gene. This CDR3 is 12 amino acids long. V lost 5 bases and J lost 4, with 9 bases in between. From germline, CDR1 is SGHAT and CDR2 FQNNGV. The CDR3 sequence is CASSRVGYEQYF. In nucleotides, the CDR3 is TGTGCCAGCAGCCGAGTTGGATACGAGCAGTACTTC.

The chain employs TRBV6-5 and TRBJ2-1, with D tentatively TRBD1 (5 bases). CDR1 is MNHEY and CDR2 is SVGAGI in the germline V gene. V gave up 2 bases and J gave up 9 bases, with 14 bases separating them. The CDR3 length is 14 residues. The CDR3 bases are TGTGCCAGCAGTTACCAGGACAATTGGGGTGAGCAGTTCTTC. Translated: CASSYQDNWGEQFF.

The CDR3 spells CASSSSAGPTDTQYF. The CDR3 bases are TGTGCCAGCAGCTCTTCCGCGGGACCCACAGATACGCAGTATTTT. This chain joins TRBV9 and TRBJ2-3; TRBD2 is a possible D gene (6 bases). The germline gives CDR1 SGDLS, CDR2 YYNGEE. The length of the CDR3 is 15 residues. The V and J ends lost 4 bases and 2 bases respectively, with 14 bases between them. Based on the CDR3 plus reference TRBV9 and TRBJ2-3, the full variable domain is DSGVTQTPKHLITATGQRVTLRCSPRSGDLSVYWYQQSLDQGLQFLIQYYNGEERAKGNILERFSAQQFPDLHSELNLSSLELGDSALYFCASSSSAGPTDTQYFGPGTRLTVL.